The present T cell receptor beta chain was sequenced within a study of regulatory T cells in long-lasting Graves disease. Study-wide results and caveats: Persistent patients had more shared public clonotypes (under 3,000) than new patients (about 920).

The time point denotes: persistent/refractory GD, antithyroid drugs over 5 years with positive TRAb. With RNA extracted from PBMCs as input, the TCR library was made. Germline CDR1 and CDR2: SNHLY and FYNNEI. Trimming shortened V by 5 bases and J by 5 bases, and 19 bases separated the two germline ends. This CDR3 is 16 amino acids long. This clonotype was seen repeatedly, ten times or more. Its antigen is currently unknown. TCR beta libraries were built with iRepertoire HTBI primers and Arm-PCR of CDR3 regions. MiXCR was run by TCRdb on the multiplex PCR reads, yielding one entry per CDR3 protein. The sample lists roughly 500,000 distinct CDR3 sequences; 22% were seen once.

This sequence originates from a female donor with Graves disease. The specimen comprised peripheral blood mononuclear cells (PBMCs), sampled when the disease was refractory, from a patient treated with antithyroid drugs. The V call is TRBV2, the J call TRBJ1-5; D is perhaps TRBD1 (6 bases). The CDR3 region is CASSTGNRWSDQPQHF. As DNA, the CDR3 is TGTGCCAGCAGTACAGGGAATCGCTGGAGCGATCAGCCCCAGCATTTT.